The 28 T cell receptor beta chains below were found in one sample sequenced in a study of blood T cells in healthy people across ages. Then a second PCR, running about 7 to 11 cycles, was carried out with a sample-barcoded 5' primer and a J-beta primer mix. MiXCR, run by TCRdb on the 5' RACE reads, gives a single entry per CDR3 protein. This table has around 1,800,000 distinct CDR3 sequences, roughly 43% appearing once. Sequenced material: blood. These receptors all come from a human donor in good health.

This sequence joins TRBV4-1 and TRBJ2-4, with 12 bases identical to TRBD1. The closer fit of TRBJ2-7 to the DNA end suggests the J call may be wrong. Germline V lookup: CDR1 MGHRA, CDR2 YSYEKL. This CDR3 is 17 amino acids long. The CDR3, as DNA: TGCGCCAGCAGCCAGCCCCCTGGGACAGGGGGCATGTACGAGCAGTACTTC. Translation gives CASSQPPGTGGMYEQYF.

V and J are TRBV28 and TRBJ2-3; either TRBD1 or TRBD2 may fit D (5 bases each). V was cut by 2 bases and J by 4 bases, with 10 bases left in between. The germline CDR1 and CDR2 sequences are MDHEN and SYDVKM. The CDR3 runs to 14 residues. CDR3 sequence: CASSLRGAPDTQYF. The CDR3 region has the DNA TGTGCCAGCAGTTTAAGAGGGGCCCCAGATACGCAGTATTTT.

The rearrangement links TRBV20-1 to TRBJ2-7; D is unresolved. The CDR3 has 15 residues. Trimming pared 6 bases from V and 0 bases from J, leaving 18 bases between. CDR1 is DFQATT, CDR2 SNEGSKA, per germline (reference sequence). In nucleotides, the CDR3 is TGCAGTGCCACCTCCATGGACCAGAGCTCCTACGAGCAGTACTTC. It is translated as CSATSMDQSSYEQYF.

The chain carries TRBV29-1 and TRBJ2-3, with TRBD2 identical over 10 bases. The germline gives CDR1 SQVTM, CDR2 ANQGSEA. CDR3 length equals 14 residues. The V and J ends lost 4 bases and 0 bases, in that order; junction bases with no gene match: 1. The CDR3 sequence: CSVGSGGSTDTQYF. In DNA, the CDR3 is TGCAGCGTTGGTAGCGGGGGGAGCACAGATACGCAGTATTTT.

The chain is built from TRBV28 and TRBJ1-1; no definite D call. Trimming shortened V by 7 bases and J by 0 bases, and 6 bases separated the two germline ends. CDR3 size: 12 residues. Germline V gene sequence: CDR1 MDHEN, CDR2 SYDVKM. The CDR3 loop is CASNNMNTEAFF. DNA of the CDR3: TGTGCCAGCAACAACATGAACACTGAAGCTTTCTTT.

This chain connects TRBV10-1 to TRBJ2-1; D tentatively reads TRBD1 or TRBD2 (6 bases each). Trimming shortened V by 4 bases and J by 8 bases, and 12 bases separated the two germline ends. The germline CDR1 and CDR2 sequences are WNHNN and SYGVQD (reference sequence). The CDR3 is 13 amino acids. CDR3 loop: CASSGGAKHEQFF. CDR3 nucleotide sequence: TGCGCCAGCAGTGGGGGGGCGAAGCATGAGCAGTTCTTC.

In its sample, this clonotype was seen a few times. The chain couples TRBV24-1 to TRBJ1-1; TRBD1 agrees at 7 bases. This CDR3 is 14 amino acids long. Unmatched junction bases numbered 1, after V lost 3 bases and J lost 1 base. Germline-derived CDR1 and CDR2 are KGHDR and SFDVKD. The CDR3 sequence: CATSDPGGNTEAFF. The CDR3 nucleotides are TGTGCCACCAGTGATCCAGGGGGGAACACTGAAGCTTTCTTT.

The V call is TRBV3-1, the J call TRBJ2-2; possibly TRBD2 for D (6 bases). The V and J ends lost 0 bases and 4 bases respectively, with 9 bases between them. The CDR3 is 15 amino acids. Germline-derived CDR1 and CDR2 are LGHDT and YNNKEL (reference sequence). The CDR3, as DNA: TGTGCCAGCAGCCAAGAGGCGGGACTCACCGGGGAGCTGTTTTTT. It yields the protein CASSQEAGLTGELFF.

The chain carries TRBV7-9 and TRBJ2-1; D not certain. Per the germline V gene, CDR1 is SEHNR and CDR2 is FQNEAQ (reference sequence). The CDR3 consists of 17 residues. Trimming pared 5 bases from V and 2 bases from J, leaving 19 bases between. The CDR3 DNA reads TGTGCCAGCAGCCCACAGCTGATGGCGGCAACCTACAATGAGCAGTTCTTC. It codes for CASSPQLMAATYNEQFF.

DNA of the CDR3: TGTGCCAGCAGCGTAGGGGGGCGAACCGGGACCGGGGAGCTGTTTTTT. This encodes CASSVGGRTGTGELFF. V and J are TRBV9 and TRBJ2-2; possibly TRBD1 for D (6 bases). Trimming removed 0 bases from V and 5 bases from J, with 14 bases in between. CDR1 and CDR2 (germline): SGDLS, YYNGEE. CDR3 length: 16 residues.

The rearrangement joins TRBV4-2 to TRBJ2-3, with 12 bases lining up with TRBD2. Trimming removed 4 bases from V and 2 bases from J; junction bases left unmatched: 13. The V gene's germline CDR1 is LGHNA and CDR2 YNFKEQ. This CDR3 comprises 19 residues. The CDR3 region has the DNA TGTGCCAGCAGCCGCAGTCTTGGGACTAGCGGGTTTAACACAGATACGCAGTATTTT. As protein: CASSRSLGTSGFNTDTQYF.

The table lists this clonotype with a few counts. This sequence joins TRBV6-1 and TRBJ2-5; D is ambiguous. The V gene lost 3 bases and the J gene lost 7 bases, with 12 bases spanning the gap. The CDR3 extends over 13 amino acids. Germline V gene sequence: CDR1 MNHNS, CDR2 SASEGT. CDR3 DNA: TGTGCCAGCAGTGATTGGTCGTGGGGGACCCAGTACTTC. Translated: CASSDWSWGTQYF.

The chain recombines TRBV29-1 with TRBJ1-1; D uncertain. V shed 2 bases and J shed 4 bases, with 14 bases lying between them. This CDR3 spans 14 amino acids. Per the germline V gene, CDR1 is SQVTM and CDR2 is ANQGSEA. The DNA for the CDR3 is TGCAGCGTTGAACCCGGCGGAGGTATCACTGAAGCTTTCTTT. Protein: CSVEPGGGITEAFF.

This clonotype was found a few times. This rearrangement joins TRBV20-1 to TRBJ2-7; TRBD1 aligns across 8 bases. V lost 1 base and J lost 3; bases outside the gene matches: 5. The CDR3 extends over 14 amino acids. Germline-derived CDR1 and CDR2 are DFQATT and SNEGSKA (reference sequence). The CDR3 nucleotides are TGCAGTGCTAGAGGGGGGACAGGCGACTACGAGCAGTACTTC. Protein: CSARGGTGDYEQYF.

J is TRBJ2-2 and V is TRBV7-6; 7 positions match TRBD1. The junction had 5 bases not matched to a gene; V was cut back by 5 bases and J by 2 bases. The CDR3 is 15 residues long. Germline CDR1 SGHVS, CDR2 FNYEAQ. CDR3 in DNA: TGTGCCAGCAGCATACGACAGGGAAACACCGGGGAGCTGTTTTTT. Translating it yields CASSIRQGNTGELFF.

The chain employs TRBV20-1 and TRBJ1-1; D is possibly TRBD1 (5 bases). CDR1 is DFQATT, CDR2 SNEGSKA, per germline (reference sequence). The CDR3 runs to 12 residues. Trimming cost V 6 bases and J 3 bases, with 11 bases left between them. CDR3 amino acids: CSAGGGYTEAFF. Written as DNA, the CDR3 is TGCAGTGCGGGGGGTGGGTACACTGAAGCTTTCTTT.

The chain employs TRBV2 and TRBJ2-1, with a weak D call TRBD2 (5 bases). The CDR3 covers 15 residues. Germline values: CDR1 SNHLY, CDR2 FYNNEI. V dropped 3 bases and J dropped 7 bases, with 16 bases sitting between them. The CDR3 DNA follows: TGTGCCAGCAGTGATTATTTTGGACTCTTAAATGAGCAGTTCTTC. Its protein is CASSDYFGLLNEQFF.

At least ten counts were recorded for this clonotype. The chain employs TRBV7-2 and TRBJ2-5; 10 nucleotides line up with TRBD1. The CDR3 has 13 amino acids. The germline CDR1 and CDR2 sequences are SGHTA and FQGNSA. V shed 5 bases and J 5 bases; nucleotides not matched to a gene: 2. CDR3 loop: CASSPDRGETQYF. The CDR3 DNA follows: TGTGCCAGCAGCCCGGACAGGGGGGAGACCCAGTACTTC.

This chain joins TRBV6-1 and TRBJ2-1, with 10 bases identical to TRBD1. This CDR3 is 13 amino acids long. With V trimmed by 7 bases and J by 8 bases, 5 bases remained unmatched. The germline gives CDR1 MNHNS, CDR2 SASEGT. CDR3 DNA: TGTGCCAGCATGCGGACAGGGGGGGATGAGCAGTTCTTC. This translates into CASMRTGGDEQFF.

The chain uses TRBV2 and TRBJ1-2; 7 positions agree with TRBD1. This CDR3 comprises 13 residues. Germline lookup yields CDR1 SNHLY and CDR2 FYNNEI. The J segment lost 8 bases and the V segment lost 8 bases, leaving 11 bases of the junction unmatched. The CDR3 loop reads CASVNLRGQGYTF. DNA of the CDR3: TGTGCCAGCGTAAATCTTAGGGGGCAAGGCTACACCTTC.

This clonotype occurred a few times. V gene TRBV29-1 combines with J gene TRBJ2-5; 12 positions agree with TRBD1. J gave up 4 bases and V 6 bases, and 6 bases lay outside the gene matches. Germline loops: CDR1 SQVTM, CDR2 ANQGSEA. This CDR3 comprises 14 residues. Written as DNA, the CDR3 is TGCAGCGTACCGGGACAGGGGGCACGAGAGACCCAGTACTTC. Amino acid sequence: CSVPGQGARETQYF. The whole variable domain, filled in from reference TRBV29-1 and TRBJ2-5, reads SAVISQKPSRDICQRGTSLTIQCQVDSQVTMMFWYRQQPGQSLTLIATANQGSEATYESGFVIDKFPISRPNLTFSTLTVSNMSPEDSSIYLCSVPGQGARETQYFGPGTRLLVL.

This rearrangement joins TRBV9 to TRBJ2-1, with TRBD2 matching over 8 bases. The CDR3 extends over 16 amino acids. Unmatched junction bases numbered 6, after V lost 2 bases and J lost 2 bases. CDR1 SGDLS and CDR2 YYNGEE come from the germline V gene. In nucleotides, the CDR3 is TGTGCCAGCAGCGTGAGTAGCGGGGATACCTACAATGAGCAGTTCTTC. It yields the protein CASSVSSGDTYNEQFF.

The chain is built from TRBV5-1 and TRBJ2-1, with 9 bases matching TRBD2. CDR1 and CDR2 (germline): SGHRS, YFSETQ. Unmatched junction bases numbered 8, after V lost 4 bases and J lost 6 bases. The CDR3 has 15 amino acids. This chain's CDR3 is CASSIASGGLNEQFF. CDR3 coding DNA: TGCGCCAGCAGCATCGCGAGCGGGGGGCTCAATGAGCAGTTCTTC.

The chain joins TRBV20-1 to TRBJ1-4; D is undetermined. The CDR3 contains 13 residues. The V and J ends lost 5 bases and 5 bases respectively, with 12 bases between them. Germline V gene sequence: CDR1 DFQATT, CDR2 SNEGSKA (reference sequence). CDR3 coding DNA: TGCAGTGCTTGGACGGCTGGAAATGAAAAACTGTTTTTT. This codes for CSAWTAGNEKLFF.

In its sample, this clonotype was seen a few times. The chain employs TRBV7-9 and TRBJ1-6, with D possibly TRBD1 on 5 matching bases. Germline V gene lookup returns CDR1 SEHNR and CDR2 FQNEAQ (reference sequence). CDR3 length: 14 amino acids. Trimming removed 6 bases from V and 8 bases from J, with 14 bases in between. The CDR3 DNA sequence: TGTGCCAGCAGGCTGGGTGGGGGGGATTCACCCCTCCACTTT. It yields the protein CASRLGGGDSPLHF.

J is TRBJ2-1 and V is TRBV11-2, with D possibly being TRBD1 (6 bases). The V end was cut by 5 bases, the J end by 9 bases, with 14 bases between. The CDR3 sequence is 13 residues long. From germline, CDR1 is SGHAT and CDR2 FQNNGV. The CDR3 DNA reads as TGTGCCAGCAGCGGACAGCGTTCGGGTGAGCAGTTCTTC. It codes for CASSGQRSGEQFF.

This chain uses TRBV7-2 with TRBJ1-6, with D tentatively TRBD1 (6 bases). The CDR3 has 14 residues. Per the germline V gene, CDR1 is SGHTA and CDR2 is FQGNSA. Trimming took 1 base from V and 13 from J, leaving 14 bases between them. The DNA of the CDR3 is TGTGCCAGCAGCTTAGGCCTACAGGGACGGCCCCTCCACTTT. It is translated as CASSLGLQGRPLHF.

V is TRBV29-1 and J is TRBJ2-3; D might be TRBD2 (6 bases). Germline loops: CDR1 SQVTM, CDR2 ANQGSEA. CDR3 size: 13 residues. The V gene lost 7 bases and the J gene lost 2 bases, with 13 bases spanning the gap. In DNA form, the CDR3 reads TGCAGCGCCCTAGCGCCTACCACAGATACGCAGTATTTT. It is translated as CSALAPTTDTQYF.